These T cell receptor beta chains were read from a single sample in a study of read filtering for tumor transcriptome and immune sequencing. TCRdb reprocessed the reads via MiXCR and lists one record per CDR3 protein. The sample lists about 47,000 distinct CDR3 sequences, more than 10% occurring once. The material sequenced was a population of CD138-negative cells sorted from bone marrow. The receptor set was obtained from a donor at least 40 years old with multiple myeloma. CDR3s include the opening cysteine and the closing phenylalanine or tryptophan. Fields, in order: V gene, J gene, clone size, D gene, CDR3 DNA, CDR3 protein. D genes are given only for firm matches. For some rows the clone size is stated as once, few or many, or as a class when expanded; others skip it.

V: TRBV18; J: TRBJ2-3; size: NA; D: NA; DNA: TGTGCCAGCTCACCGGGGCAGGGCGGCACAGATACGCAGTATTTT; CDR3: CASSPGQGGTDTQYF
V: TRBV20-1; J: TRBJ2-5; size: NA; D: NA; DNA: TGCAGTGCTCTAAGTGGGGAAGAGACCCAGTACTTC; CDR3: CSALSGEETQYF
V: TRBV29-1; J: TRBJ1-1; size: few; D: NA; DNA: TGCGGCGTGGACAGCATGAACACTGAAGCTTTCTTC; CDR3: CGVDSMNTEAFF
V: TRBV11-2; J: TRBJ2-1; size: NA; D: NA; DNA: TGTGCCAGCAGCTTCTACATCGGGGCCAGCTACAATGAGCAGTTCTTC; CDR3: CASSFYIGASYNEQFF
V: TRBV10-1; J: TRBJ2-2; size: few; D: TRBD1; DNA: TGCGCCAGCAGAAGGGGCGGAGGACAGGGGGAAACCGGGGAGCTGTTTTTT; CDR3: CASRRGGGQGETGELFF
V: TRBV5-1; J: TRBJ2-5; size: NA; D: TRBD2; DNA: TGCGCCAGCAGCGTCATAACCGGACTAGCGGGAGGGCGGGAAGAGACCCAGTACTTC; CDR3: CASSVITGLAGGREETQYF
V: TRBV2; J: TRBJ2-1; size: many; D: TRBD2; DNA: TGTGCCAGCAGTGTCCGGGGACTAACTAACAATGAGCAGTTCTTC; CDR3: CASSVRGLTNNEQFF
V: TRBV4-1; J: TRBJ2-1; size: NA; D: NA; DNA: TGTGCCAGCAGCCAAGATCGGCTAGTTCGCTCCTACAATGAGCAGTTCTTC; CDR3: CASSQDRLVRSYNEQFF
V: TRBV20-1; J: TRBJ2-1; size: many; D: TRBD1; DNA: TGCAGTGCCGGAGACAGGGGCTCCTACAATGAGCAGTTCTTC; CDR3: CSAGDRGSYNEQFF
V: TRBV23-1; J: TRBJ1-5; size: many; D: NA; DNA: TGCGCCAGCAGTCAAAACAGGCCGAACAATCAGCCCCAGCATTTT; CDR3: CASSQNRPNNQPQHF
V: TRBV18; J: TRBJ2-1; size: large; D: TRBD2; DNA: TGTGCCAGCTCACCGGCGGGAGGACACAATGAGCAGTTCTTC; CDR3: CASSPAGGHNEQFF
V: TRBV11-3; J: TRBJ2-2; size: many; D: NA; DNA: TGTGCCAGCAGCATTAGCGGAGGAGGAACCGGGGAGCTGTTTTTT; CDR3: CASSISGGGTGELFF
V: TRBV4-2; J: TRBJ2-1; size: many; D: TRBD2; DNA: TGTGCCAGCAGCCAAATAGCGGGAGGTTCCTACAATGAGCAGTTCTTC; CDR3: CASSQIAGGSYNEQFF
V: TRBV11-1; J: TRBJ2-1; size: many; D: TRBD1; DNA: TGTGCCAGCAGCTTAGGGACAGGTGCCTTATACAATGAGCAGTTCTTC; CDR3: CASSLGTGALYNEQFF
V: TRBV11-2; J: TRBJ2-1; size: many; D: NA; DNA: TGTGCCAGCAGCTTAGGGACAGGGGGACGGCTAGCGGGGTACAATGAGCAGTTCTTC; CDR3: CASSLGTGGRLAGYNEQFF
V: TRBV14; J: TRBJ2-6; size: many; D: TRBD2; DNA: TGTGCCAGCAGCCGGACTAGCGGGAGGGCCCATGGGGCCAACGTCCTGACTTTC; CDR3: CASSRTSGRAHGANVLTF
V: TRBV18; J: TRBJ1-1; size: many; D: NA; DNA: TGTGCCAGCTCACCACGGTCGACCCCGAACACTGAAGCTTTCTTT; CDR3: CASSPRSTPNTEAFF
V: TRBV19; J: TRBJ2-2; size: many; D: NA; DNA: TGTGCCAGTAGTACTCAAGACGGGACCGGCACCGGGGAGCTGTTTTTT; CDR3: CASSTQDGTGTGELFF
V: TRBV20-1; J: TRBJ2-3; size: many; D: NA; DNA: TGCAGTGCTAAGAGGACAGGCACAGATACGCAGTATTTT; CDR3: CSAKRTGTDTQYF
V: TRBV27; J: TRBJ1-1; size: NA; D: NA; DNA: TGTGCCAGTCTAGGGGGGGGCAGCCCTGAAGCTTTCTTT; CDR3: CASLGGGSPEAFF
V: TRBV18; J: TRBJ2-5; size: many; D: NA; DNA: TGTGCCAGCTCACCGTACAGTGAGGAGACCCAGTACTTC; CDR3: CASSPYSEETQYF
V: TRBV5-1; J: TRBJ2-1; size: many; D: TRBD2; DNA: TGCGCCAGCAGCTTGGCCAGCGGGAGGGCCAATGAGCAGTTCTTC; CDR3: CASSLASGRANEQFF
V: TRBV29-1; J: TRBJ2-1; size: medium-sized; D: TRBD1; DNA: TGCAGCGTAGGGACAGGAGGCTACAATGAGCAGTTCTTC; CDR3: CSVGTGGYNEQFF
V: TRBV2; J: TRBJ2-1; size: many; D: TRBD2; DNA: TGTGCCAGCAGTGAGGAAGCGGGGGGATACAATGAGCAGTTCTTC; CDR3: CASSEEAGGYNEQFF